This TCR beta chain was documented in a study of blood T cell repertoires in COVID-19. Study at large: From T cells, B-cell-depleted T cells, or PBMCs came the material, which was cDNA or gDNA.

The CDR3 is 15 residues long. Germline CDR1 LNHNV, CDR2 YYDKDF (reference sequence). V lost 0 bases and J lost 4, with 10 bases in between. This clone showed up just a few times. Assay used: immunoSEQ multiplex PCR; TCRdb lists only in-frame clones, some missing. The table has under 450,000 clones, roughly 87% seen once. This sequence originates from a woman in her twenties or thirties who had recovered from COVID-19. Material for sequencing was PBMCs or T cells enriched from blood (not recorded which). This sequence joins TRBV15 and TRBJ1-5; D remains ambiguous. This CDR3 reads CATSREGARNQPQHF. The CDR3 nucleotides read TGTGCCACCAGCAGAGAAGGAGCCCGAAATCAGCCCCAGCATTTT.